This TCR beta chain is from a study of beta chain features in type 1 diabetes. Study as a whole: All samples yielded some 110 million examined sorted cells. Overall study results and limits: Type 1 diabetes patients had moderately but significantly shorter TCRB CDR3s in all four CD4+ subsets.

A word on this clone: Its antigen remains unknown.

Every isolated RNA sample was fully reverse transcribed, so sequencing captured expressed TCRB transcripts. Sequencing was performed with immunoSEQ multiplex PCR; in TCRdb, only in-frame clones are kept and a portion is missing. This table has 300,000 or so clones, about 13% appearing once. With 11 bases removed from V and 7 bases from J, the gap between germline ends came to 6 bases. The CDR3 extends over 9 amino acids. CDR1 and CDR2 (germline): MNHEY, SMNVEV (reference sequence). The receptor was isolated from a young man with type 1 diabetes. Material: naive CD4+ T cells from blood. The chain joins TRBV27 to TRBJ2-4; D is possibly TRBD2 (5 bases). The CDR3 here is CARGNIQYF. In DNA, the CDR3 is TGTGCCCGAGGGAACATTCAGTACTTC.